This paragraph reports one T cell receptor beta chain. Its antigen remains unidentified. The germline gene is not matched at one end of the junction; a read error may be the cause. The data were taken from a study of Graves' ophthalmopathy and Graves' hyperthyroidism. Findings of the study overall: The model's prediction of ophthalmopathy progression had roughly 71% sensitivity and roughly 72% specificity.

Other autoimmune diseases, uncontrolled infections, pregnancy and lactation each led to patient exclusion. The CDR3 runs to 14 residues. In germline, CDR1 is SNHLY, CDR2 FYNNEI. Using RNA transcripts, the TCR beta CDR3 regions were amplified. HTBI primers were employed in first-round RT-PCR, then a second-round multiplex PCR followed. TCRdb analysed the multiplex PCR reads with MiXCR anew, one entry per CDR3 protein. The sample has around 1.1 million distinct CDR3 sequences, about 40% seen once. This receptor was identified in an adult man with Graves' hyperthyroidism. This sequence joins TRBV2 and TRBJ1-5; possible D gene TRBD1, 5 bases. Sequencing input: peripheral blood or thyroid tissue (not recorded which). The CDR3, as DNA: TGTGCCAGCAGTCTACAGGATGGGCATCAGCCCCAACATTTT. This encodes CASSLQDGHQPQHF.